This T cell receptor (beta chain) was captured by sequencing in a study of T cells after yellow fever vaccination (dated by TCRdb to between 2017 and 2020). Background for the entire study: Libraries from fractions with low cell numbers were prepared with the SMART-Seq v4 Ultra Low Input RNA kit. To follow T-cell clones before and after both primary and booster YFV17D yellow fever vaccination, bulk TCR alpha and beta repertoires underwent longitudinal sequencing. The cohort comprised two healthy male donors, one aged 18 to 29 and one aged 30 to 39 years. Blood samples were taken at several timepoints before and after primary and secondary immunization, and bulk PBMC replicates and cell subsets were isolated. Results the study describes overall, beyond this receptor: Because only a couple of donors were included in the study, the extent to which the findings can be generalized is limited. Computational filtering was needed because FACS-sorted repertoires could contain abundant contaminating clonotypes from the bulk population. The secondary T-cell response was found to be weaker but faster than the primary response, with a peak reached on day 5 rather than on day 15. After the booster, most of the clones that had expanded following primary vaccination were detected again (about 95% of CD4 and 80% to 90% of CD8), which suggests that memory was broadly maintained. A small fraction of clonotypes appeared in both the CD4 and CD8 compartments, likely as a result of convergent recombination.

In the paper's terms, the treatment or condition label means: live attenuated yellow fever vaccine strain. PBMCs were isolated from peripheral blood using a standard Ficoll-Paque protocol. Dynabeads CD4 and CD8 positive selection kits were used to isolate the CD4 and CD8 T-cell fractions. TriZol was used to extract RNA from bulk PBMCs, CD4 and CD8 fractions, and dextramer-positive and dextramer-negative fractions. These reads were obtained on an Illumina NovaSeq 6000. TCR cDNA was synthesized by 5'RACE template switching, through which a universal primer site and unique molecular identifiers were introduced. Priming for cDNA synthesis came from both the TCR alpha and TCR beta constant segments. Two PCR steps were used to amplify libraries, with sample barcodes and sequencing adapters being added in the second step. Sequencing of the libraries was done on either Illumina HiSeq 2500 (2x100 bp) or NovaSeq (2x150 bp). For the original study's pipeline: Demultiplexing of reads and collapsing into UMI consensus sequences were performed with MIGEC, and V(D)J alignment was carried out with MiXCR. Vaccine-responding clonotypes were identified with edgeR using replicate PBMC samples, with FDR below 0.01 and a log2 fold change above 5 up to day 15 being required. Bulk clonotypes were assigned CD4 or CD8 identity according to which sequenced CD4 or CD8 repertoire held them at higher abundance. In-frame beta chains were kept once TCRdb had trimmed the public reads at Q25 with fastp and called clones with MiXCR. For every CDR3 protein sequence, its rows merge into one entry that carries the most common genes and DNA. The V and J calls shown here were made by TCRdb, not taken from the authors' results. In all, the sample holds about 160,000 distinct CDR3 sequences, and 7% to 10% of those were seen once. About a third of the sample comes from the top ten.

The sample holds a few counts of this clonotype. The antigen this receptor binds is unknown. No qualities accompany the bases; no much larger clone lies one base away. CDR1 and CDR2, per the germline V gene, are LGHNA and YSLEER. CDR3 length: 16 amino acids, cysteine to phenylalanine. Solely the CDR3 DNA is kept, with 48 bases framed from the first base. Trimmed from V: 4 bases; trimmed from J: 3 bases; junction bases lacking a gene match: 12. This sequence uses TRBV4-3 and TRBJ2-7; 7 nucleotides in the junction match TRBD2. The sequenced sample was CD8+ T cells sorted from PBMCs, obtained 45 days after the yellow fever booster vaccination. The receptor comes from a man aged 18 to 29 who received the YFV17D yellow fever vaccine. For the CDR3, the sequence is CASSPKITSVGYEQYF. The DNA sequence follows: TGCGCCAGCAGCCCAAAAATTACTAGCGTCGGCTACGAGCAGTACTTC.